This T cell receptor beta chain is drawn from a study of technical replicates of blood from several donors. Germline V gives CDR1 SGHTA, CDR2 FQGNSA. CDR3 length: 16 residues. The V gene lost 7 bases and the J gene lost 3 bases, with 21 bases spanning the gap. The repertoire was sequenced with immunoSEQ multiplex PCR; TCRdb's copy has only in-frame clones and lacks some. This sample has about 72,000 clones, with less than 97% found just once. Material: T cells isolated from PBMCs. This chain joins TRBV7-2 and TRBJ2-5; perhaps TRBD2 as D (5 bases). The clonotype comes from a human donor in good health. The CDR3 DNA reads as TGTGCCAGCACCCTTCAGGCCGGACTGCTAAAAGAGACCCAGTACTTC. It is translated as CASTLQAGLLKETQYF.